This note documents a single TCR beta chain sequence. Its target is not known. The sort gate was single viable CD3+CD4+CD8-CD45RO+ cells for memory CD4+ T cells. Serostatus was set by detecting CMV pp150, pp28, p38, p52 IgG. The source of the sample is a study of memory CD4+ T cells and cytomegalovirus serostatus. Notes on the study in general: Of 150 to 200 reported CMV TCRbeta sequences, around 63 were found in memory CD4+ repertoires.

V gave up 6 bases and J gave up 1 base; unmatched junction bases: 8. Germline V gene data show CDR1 as MNHNY and CDR2 as SVGAGI (reference sequence). The CDR3 has 16 amino acids. TCRdb's table, derived via immunoSEQ multiplex PCR, lists solely in-frame clones and lacks some. The sample carries roughly 39,000 clones, about three quarters recorded once. The TCR sequence derives from an adult in good health and CMV-seronegative. This rearrangement joins TRBV6-6 to TRBJ1-1; 10 nucleotides line up with TRBD1. Sequenced: memory CD4+ T cells from blood. The CDR3 loop is CASSLGTGVGNTEAFF. CDR3 nucleotide sequence: TGTGCCAGCAGCCTTGGGACAGGGGTGGGGAACACTGAAGCTTTCTTT.